The clone carrying this TCR beta chain was found many times. Its antigen is currently unknown. RNA transcripts provided the source from which TCR beta CDR3 regions were amplified. First-round RT-PCR with HTBI primers amplified the TCR CDR3 region. TCRdb analysed the multiplex PCR reads with MiXCR anew, one entry per CDR3 protein. This sample has under 650,000 distinct CDR3 sequences; 15% to 20% occur once, and the top ten carry less than 4.5%. The data derive from a study of T cells in Graves' hyperthyroidism and ophthalmopathy. Whole-study results and caveats: Separation of ophthalmopathy from stable hyperthyroidism was achieved by a 13 V-J model. Blood also carried most thyroid clonotypes expanded above 0.001.

The CDR3 spans 14 residues. V lost 3 bases and J 2 bases, leaving 11 bases between the germline ends. The chain has TRBV12-3 or TRBV12-4 and TRBJ2-7; D is uncertain. This clonotype was sampled from a woman between 25 and 40 years old with Graves' hyperthyroidism. The sequenced material came from blood. The CDR3 sequence: CASSFGLGTYEQYF. The CDR3 region has the DNA TGTGCCAGCAGTTTCGGGCTGGGCACCTACGAGCAGTACTTC.